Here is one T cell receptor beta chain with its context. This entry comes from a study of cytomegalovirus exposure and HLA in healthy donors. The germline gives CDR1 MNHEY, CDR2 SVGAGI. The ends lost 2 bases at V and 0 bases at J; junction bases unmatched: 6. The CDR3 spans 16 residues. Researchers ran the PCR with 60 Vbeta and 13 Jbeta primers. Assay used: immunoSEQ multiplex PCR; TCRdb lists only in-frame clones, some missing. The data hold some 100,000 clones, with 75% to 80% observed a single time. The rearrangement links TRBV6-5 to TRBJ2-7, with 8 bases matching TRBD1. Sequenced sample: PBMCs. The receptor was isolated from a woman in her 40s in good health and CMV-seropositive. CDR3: CASSYPTGGPSYEQYF. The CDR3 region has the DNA TGTGCCAGCAGTTACCCTACAGGGGGACCCTCCTACGAGCAGTACTTC.